The 20 T cell receptor beta chains in this list originate from one sample, sequenced in a study of blood T cell repertoires in COVID-19. Sequenced by immunoSEQ multiplex PCR; TCRdb stores in-frame clones only, minus some. The sample has 250,000 to 350,000 clones; 88% are singletons. Sequencing used PBMCs or T cells enriched from blood (not recorded which). The receptors come from a woman under 40 who had recovered from COVID-19.

The V and J genes are TRBV20-1 and TRBJ1-6; D is possibly TRBD1 (5 bases). The CDR3 sequence is 11 residues long. Germline V gives CDR1 DFQATT, CDR2 SNEGSKA (reference sequence). The ends were cut back, 7 bases at V and 7 bases at J, with 8 bases in the middle. In DNA, the CDR3 is TGCAGTGGAGCAGGGAATTCACCCCTCCACTTT. Residues: CSGAGNSPLHF.

The chain is built from TRBV7-9 and TRBJ2-2; 8 bases are shared with TRBD2. Germline V gene sequence: CDR1 SEHNR, CDR2 FQNEAQ (reference sequence). The CDR3 runs to 16 residues. V dropped 4 bases and J dropped 5; count of bases not matched to a gene: 9. The CDR3 sequence is CASSSSGGVPTGELFF. CDR3 nucleotide sequence: TGTGCCAGCAGCTCGAGCGGGGGAGTACCGACCGGGGAGCTGTTTTTT.

The chain links TRBV27 to TRBJ1-1; 7 bases line up with TRBD1. Trimming at V came to 3 bases and at J to 6 bases, leaving 16 bases not matched to a gene. Germline CDR1 MNHEY, CDR2 SMNVEV (reference sequence). CDR3 length: 17 residues. This CDR3 reads CASSLEDVQGNIAEAFF. CDR3 nucleotides: TGTGCCAGCAGTTTGGAGGACGTACAGGGGAATATAGCTGAAGCTTTCTTT.

The genes are TRBV24-1 and TRBJ1-4; D call uncertain. The germline gives CDR1 KGHDR, CDR2 SFDVKD. V lost 1 base, J lost 8 bases, and 19 bases lay in between. The CDR3 has 17 amino acids. CDR3 DNA: TGTGCCACCAGTGATTTAAGGCCCGGCGGGATTAGCGAAAAACTGTTTTTT. Protein: CATSDLRPGGISEKLFF.

V gene TRBV30 combines with J gene TRBJ1-4; TRBD1 matches 8 bases. CDR3 size: 14 residues. The ends lost 3 bases at V and 13 bases at J; junction bases unmatched: 13. Germline CDR1 is GTSNPN and CDR2 is SVGIG (reference sequence). The CDR3 protein is CAWRPPGQVGRLFF. The CDR3 DNA reads as TGTGCCTGGAGGCCCCCGGGACAGGTGGGGCGACTGTTTTTT.

The rearrangement joins TRBV19 to TRBJ1-2; D not resolved. CDR1 and CDR2 from the germline V gene are LNHDA and SQIVND (reference sequence). The CDR3 extends over 17 amino acids. Trimming removed 3 bases from V and 0 bases from J, with 17 bases in between. This CDR3 reads CASSMRIGSTTNYGYTF. For the CDR3, the DNA is TGTGCCAGTAGTATGAGAATCGGATCAACTACTAACTATGGCTACACCTTC.

The chain uses TRBV6-5 and TRBJ2-7; TRBD2 agrees at 10 bases. V shed 2 bases, J shed 1 base, and the junction held 2 bases outside the gene matches. The CDR3 consists of 15 residues. Germline values: CDR1 MNHEY, CDR2 SVGAGI. This CDR3 is CASSYLSGRSYEQYF. The CDR3 DNA reads as TGTGCCAGCAGTTACCTTAGCGGGAGGTCCTACGAGCAGTACTTC.

This chain uses TRBV11-2 with TRBJ2-7, with 8 bases identical to TRBD1. The length of the CDR3 is 15 residues. Germline loops: CDR1 SGHAT, CDR2 FQNNGV. V trimming: 1 base; J trimming: 2 bases; junction bases outside the gene matches: 4. CDR3 coding DNA: TGTGCCAGCAGCTTAGGCTCGACAGGGGCCTACGAGCAGTACTTC. Protein product: CASSLGSTGAYEQYF.

The chain is built from TRBV6-6 and TRBJ1-3; a possible D gene is TRBD1 (6 bases). V was shortened by 6 bases and J by 1 base, with 16 bases between the two germline ends. CDR3 length equals 16 residues. Germline CDR1 is MNHNY and CDR2 is SVGAGI (reference sequence). The CDR3 nucleotides read TGTGCCAGCAGACCAGAGGGGGTCGGGTCTGGAAACACCATATATTTT. Encoded protein: CASRPEGVGSGNTIYF.

The chain carries TRBV19 and TRBJ2-1; the match to TRBD2 covers 9 bases. The germline V gene has CDR1 LNHDA and CDR2 SQIVND (reference sequence). The trim removed 5 bases at V and 14 bases at J, leaving 10 bases unmatched. The CDR3 consists of 13 residues. The CDR3 DNA is TGTGCCAGTAGTCCCCCGGCTAGCGGGACTGAGTTCTTC. This codes for CASSPPASGTEFF.

The chain is built from TRBV7-2 and TRBJ1-3; no clear D. The V end was cut by 1 base, the J end by 2 bases, with 9 bases between. Germline CDR1 and CDR2: SGHTA and FQGNSA. The CDR3 has 15 residues. In DNA, the CDR3 is TGTGCCAGCAGCTTAGACCGAGTGACTGGAAACACCATATATTTT. It codes for CASSLDRVTGNTIYF.

The chain joins TRBV4-3 to TRBJ1-5; D gene unclear. Germline V gene data show CDR1 as LGHNA and CDR2 as YSLEER. V lost 1 base and J 8 bases, leaving 9 bases between the germline ends. The CDR3 sequence is 13 residues long. CDR3 nucleotide sequence: TGCGCCAGCAGCCAAGTAGTCGATAAGCCCCAGCATTTT. The encoded protein is CASSQVVDKPQHF.

This rearrangement joins TRBV28 to TRBJ2-5; 10 bases are shared with TRBD2. Germline V gene lookup returns CDR1 MDHEN and CDR2 SYDVKM. This CDR3 region has 16 residues. With V trimmed by 3 bases and J by 1 base, 5 bases remained unmatched. CDR3: CASSFGSGGAQETQYF. The CDR3 coding sequence is TGTGCCAGCAGTTTTGGGAGCGGGGGGGCCCAAGAGACCCAGTACTTC.

This clone appeared a single time. This rearrangement joins TRBV3-1 (or the pseudogene TRBV3-2) to TRBJ1-2; D remains unclear. The CDR3 consists of 16 residues. Germline V gene lookup returns CDR1 LGHDT and CDR2 YNNKEL (reference sequence). V was shortened by 6 bases and J by 7 bases, with 24 bases between the two germline ends. CDR3 in DNA: TGTGCCAGCAGTCCCGCTTTGGTCAGACTGACGTTTGGCTACACCTTC. This translates into CASSPALVRLTFGYTF.

The rearrangement links TRBV9 to TRBJ2-7, with 10 bases fitting TRBD1. CDR1 and CDR2 (germline): SGDLS, YYNGEE. Unmatched junction bases numbered 5, after V lost 3 bases and J lost 2 bases. The CDR3 extends over 15 amino acids. CDR3: CASSAPGTGAYEQYF. The CDR3 DNA follows: TGTGCCAGCAGCGCGCCCGGGACAGGGGCCTACGAGCAGTACTTC.

The genes are TRBV9 and TRBJ2-3; 9 positions agree with TRBD2. Germline CDR1 and CDR2: SGDLS and YYNGEE. V shed 4 bases and J 1 base; nucleotides not matched to a gene: 7. The CDR3 spans 16 residues. The DNA for the CDR3 is TGTGCCAGCAGCCCTTCCGGGACTAGCCGCACAGATACGCAGTATTTT. It codes for CASSPSGTSRTDTQYF.

There are a few counts of this clone. V gene TRBV28 combines with J gene TRBJ2-1; D may be TRBD2 (5 bases). CDR3 length: 16 residues. In germline, CDR1 is MDHEN, CDR2 SYDVKM. The V gene lost 5 bases and the J gene lost 0 bases, with 14 bases spanning the gap. The CDR3 loop reads CASSRFSGSSYNEQFF. The CDR3 DNA reads TGTGCCAGCAGTCGATTTAGTGGGAGCTCCTACAATGAGCAGTTCTTC.

The chain couples TRBV18 to TRBJ1-4; D remains unclear. Trimming cost V 1 base and J 8 bases, with 8 bases left between them. The CDR3 contains 13 residues. CDR1 KGHSH and CDR2 LQKENI come from the germline V gene. This chain's CDR3 is CASSPRGGEKLFF. In DNA form, the CDR3 reads TGTGCCAGCTCACCACGCGGAGGGGAAAAACTGTTTTTT.

V gene TRBV5-6 combines with J gene TRBJ1-1; perhaps TRBD1 as D (5 bases). The V and J ends lost 6 bases and 1 base respectively, with 16 bases between them. Germline V CDR1 and CDR2: SGHDT, YYEEEE. The CDR3 contains 15 residues. Here the CDR3 DNA reads TGTGCCAGCATCCTTTCCCCTGACAGGAACACTGAAGCTTTCTTT. Translating gives CASILSPDRNTEAFF.

J is TRBJ1-2 and V is TRBV28, with a weak D call TRBD1 (5 bases). Germline CDR1 and CDR2: MDHEN and SYDVKM. This CDR3 has 12 amino acids. V was cut by 6 bases and J by 3 bases, with 8 bases left in between. This CDR3 reads CASSDSHYGYTF. The DNA for the CDR3 is TGTGCCAGCAGCGACAGTCACTATGGCTACACCTTC.